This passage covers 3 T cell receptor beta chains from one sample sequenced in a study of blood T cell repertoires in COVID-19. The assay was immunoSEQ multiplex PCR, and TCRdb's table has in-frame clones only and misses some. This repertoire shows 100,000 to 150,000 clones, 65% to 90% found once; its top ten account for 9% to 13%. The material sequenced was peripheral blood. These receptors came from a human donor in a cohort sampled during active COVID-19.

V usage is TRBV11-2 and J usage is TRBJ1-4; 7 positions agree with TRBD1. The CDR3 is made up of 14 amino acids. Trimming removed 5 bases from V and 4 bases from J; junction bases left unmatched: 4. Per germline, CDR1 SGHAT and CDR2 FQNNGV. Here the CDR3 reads CASSDRANNEKLFF. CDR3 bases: TGTGCCAGCAGCGACAGGGCAAATAATGAAAAACTGTTTTTT.

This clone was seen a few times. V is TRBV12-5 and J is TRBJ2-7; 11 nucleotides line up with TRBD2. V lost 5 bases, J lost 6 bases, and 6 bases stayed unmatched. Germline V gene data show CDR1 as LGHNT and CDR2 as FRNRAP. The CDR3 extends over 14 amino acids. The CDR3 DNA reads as TGTGCTAGTGGTAACAGACTAGCGGGGCCCGAGCAGTACTTC. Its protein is CASGNRLAGPEQYF. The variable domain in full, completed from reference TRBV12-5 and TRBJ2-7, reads DARVTQTPRHKVTEMGQEVTMRCQPILGHNTVFWYRQTMMQGLELLAYFRNRAPLDDSGMPKDRFSAEMPDATLATLKIQPSEPRDSAVYFCASGNRLAGPEQYFGPGTRLTVT.

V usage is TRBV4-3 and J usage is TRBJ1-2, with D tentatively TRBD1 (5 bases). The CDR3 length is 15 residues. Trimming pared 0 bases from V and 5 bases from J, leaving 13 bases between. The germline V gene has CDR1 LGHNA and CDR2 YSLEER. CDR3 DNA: TGCGCCAGCAGCCAAGACCCCACGCCAGGGTATGGCTACACCTTC. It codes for CASSQDPTPGYGYTF.